The 21 T cell receptor beta chains below were found in one sample sequenced in a study of identical twins. One entry per CDR3 protein results from TCRdb running MiXCR on the 5' RACE reads. The table has 450,000 or so distinct CDR3 sequences, 12% to 15% seen once. These data were likewise used in another study, on yellow fever vaccine responses in identical twins.

Specimen: CD4+ T cells sorted from blood. These receptors were obtained from a woman between 18 and 29 years old in good health.

This clonotype was counted at least ten times. The chain joins TRBV5-1 to TRBJ2-3; D assignment may be TRBD1 or TRBD2 (5 bases each). The germline CDR1 and CDR2 sequences are SGHRS and YFSETQ. The CDR3 runs 15 residues. Trimming removed 5 bases from V and 6 bases from J, with 19 bases in between. For the CDR3, the DNA is TGCGCCAGCAGGAGGACTGGGGCGCTGACGGATACGCAGTATTTT. This codes for CASRRTGALTDTQYF.

This chain connects TRBV11-2 to TRBJ1-2; D is unresolved. CDR1 and CDR2 from the germline V gene are SGHAT and FQNNGV. Trimming took off 5 bases at V and 2 bases at J, with 9 bases between the two ends. The CDR3 is 13 residues long. The CDR3 spells CASSKEGNYGYTF. In DNA, the CDR3 is TGTGCCAGCAGCAAAGAAGGGAACTATGGCTACACCTTC.

The chain uses TRBV14 and TRBJ2-2; 7 bases line up with TRBD1. Trimming cost V 2 bases and J 6 bases; bases outside gene matches: 3. The germline CDR1 and CDR2 sequences are SGHDN and FVKESK. CDR3 length: 14 amino acids. The CDR3 region has the DNA TGTGCCAGCAGCCAACTTCAGGGGGCCGGGGAGCTGTTTTTT. Residues: CASSQLQGAGELFF.

V and J are TRBV28 and TRBJ2-7, with 9 bases matching TRBD1. Trimming took 6 bases from V and 5 from J; bases not matched to a gene: 17. The length of the CDR3 is 17 residues. In germline, CDR1 is MDHEN, CDR2 SYDVKM. Here the CDR3 reads CASRPYSGGQGIHEQYF. Here the CDR3 DNA reads TGTGCCAGCAGACCCTATTCGGGGGGACAGGGTATCCACGAGCAGTACTTC.

This clonotype was recorded only once. The chain combines TRBV7-8 with TRBJ2-1, with D maybe TRBD1 (6 bases). The CDR3 covers 16 residues. V was clipped by 4 bases and J by 1 base, with 14 bases between them. CDR1 and CDR2 from the germline V gene are SGHVS and FQNEAQ. In DNA, the CDR3 is TGTGCCAGCAGCTCATCCAGGGGAGCGTCCTACAATGAGCAGTTCTTC. Amino acid sequence: CASSSSRGASYNEQFF.

This clonotype has a handful of counts. The chain carries TRBV12-3 or TRBV12-4 and TRBJ2-2; 9 positions agree with TRBD2. The V gene end was trimmed by 5 bases and the J gene end by 6 bases; junction bases not matched to a gene: 10. This CDR3 has 16 residues. Here the CDR3 reads CASSPPGLALAGELFF. The CDR3 region has the DNA TGTGCCAGCAGTCCCCCGGGACTAGCTTTAGCCGGGGAGCTGTTTTTT.

This clonotype was found a few times. The chain has TRBV10-3 and TRBJ2-3, with TRBD2 matching over 12 bases. Germline-derived CDR1 and CDR2 are ENHRY and SYGVKD. The CDR3 contains 16 residues. After removal of 6 bases from V and 0 bases from J, the junction contained 4 bases not matched to a gene. The CDR3 loop is CAIRLAGGGSTDTQYF. The CDR3 region has the DNA TGTGCCATCAGACTAGCGGGAGGTGGGAGCACAGATACGCAGTATTTT.

In its sample, this clonotype was seen many times. The chain links TRBV7-6 to TRBJ2-7; 7 bases are a match to TRBD1. CDR1 and CDR2 (germline): SGHVS, FNYEAQ. V was clipped by 3 bases and J by 5 bases; unmatched bases: 4. The CDR3 spans 13 residues. The CDR3 spells CASSLGRGNEQYF. The CDR3 coding sequence is TGTGCCAGCAGCTTGGGCAGGGGGAACGAGCAGTACTTC.

The CDR3, as DNA: TGTGCCAGCAGATTTTATATTTCGGGTACAGGGGGCAGGACTGAAGCTTTCTTT. Translated, it gives CASRFYISGTGGRTEAFF. The genes are TRBV7-3 and TRBJ1-1; 9 bases line up with TRBD1. Per germline, CDR1 SGHTA and CDR2 FQGTGA. This CDR3 region has 18 residues. V was clipped by 6 bases and J by 5 bases; unmatched bases: 19. The full variable domain, completed using reference TRBV7-3 and TRBJ1-1, is GAGVSQTPSNKVTEKGKYVELRCDPISGHTALYWYRQSLGQGPEFLIYFQGTGAADDSGLPNDRFFAVRPEGSVSTLKIQRTERGDSAVYLCASRFYISGTGGRTEAFFGQGTRLTVV.

This clonotype showed up just a few times. This sequence joins TRBV2 and TRBJ2-7; TRBD1 might be the D (5 bases). Trimming removed 8 bases at V and 2 bases at J, with 10 bases between. The CDR3 has 12 amino acids. Germline V gene lookup returns CDR1 SNHLY and CDR2 FYNNEI. The CDR3 loop is CASFRQPYEQYF. CDR3 DNA sequence: TGTGCCAGCTTTCGACAGCCCTACGAGCAGTACTTC. Based on the CDR3 plus reference TRBV2 and TRBJ2-7, the full variable domain is EPEVTQTPSHQVTQMGQEVILRCVPISNHLYFYWYRQILGQKVEFLVSFYNNEISEKSEIFDDQFSVERPDGSNFTLKIRSTKLEDSAMYFCASFRQPYEQYFGPGTRLTVT.

This sequence joins TRBV25-1 and TRBJ2-5; the D gene is possibly TRBD1 (6 bases). The CDR3 is 15 residues long. V gave up 4 bases and J gave up 5 bases, with 17 bases separating them. The germline gives CDR1 MGHDK, CDR2 SYGVNS. CDR3 protein: CASSALKQGLETQYF. CDR3 nucleotides: TGTGCCAGCAGTGCCTTAAAACAGGGTTTGGAGACCCAGTACTTC.

This clonotype was seen a single time. The gene calls are TRBV27 and TRBJ2-7; D gene ambiguous. CDR3 length: 15 amino acids. Trimming took off 5 bases at V and 6 bases at J, with 20 bases between the two ends. Looked up from germline, CDR1 is MNHEY and CDR2 is SMNVEV (reference sequence). This chain's CDR3 is CASSLTVAPKFEQYF. The CDR3 DNA sequence: TGTGCCAGCAGTCTGACGGTTGCCCCAAAGTTCGAGCAGTACTTC.

This clonotype was detected a few times. This chain connects TRBV7-9 to TRBJ1-4; 9 nucleotides align to TRBD1. V lost 6 bases and J lost 5; bases outside the gene matches: 7. The length of the CDR3 is 15 residues. Germline V gene data show CDR1 as SEHNR and CDR2 as FQNEAQ (reference sequence). Written as DNA, the CDR3 is TGTGCCAGCAGTTCGGGACAGGGAAGGAATGAAAAACTGTTTTTT. Translation gives CASSSGQGRNEKLFF.

The chain links TRBV29-1 to TRBJ1-1; D unresolved. Between the trimmed V and J ends, which lost 6 bases and 1 base, there was a span of 9 bases. The CDR3 extends over 12 amino acids. Germline V gene lookup returns CDR1 SQVTM and CDR2 ANQGSEA. This chain's CDR3 is CSVAQANTEAFF. DNA of the CDR3: TGCAGCGTCGCACAAGCGAACACTGAAGCTTTCTTT.

This clonotype was counted many times. The J gene is TRBJ2-5, the V gene TRBV5-1; 8 bases map to TRBD1. V was clipped by 2 bases and J by 4 bases; unmatched bases: 4. CDR1 and CDR2 from the germline V gene are SGHRS and YFSETQ. This CDR3 is 14 amino acids long. This chain's CDR3 is CASSLYTGGETQYF. Written as DNA, the CDR3 is TGCGCCAGCAGCTTATATACAGGGGGAGAGACCCAGTACTTC.

The V gene is TRBV20-1, the J gene TRBJ2-7, with D tentatively TRBD2 (6 bases). Looked up from germline, CDR1 is DFQATT and CDR2 is SNEGSKA (reference sequence). The V gene lost 6 bases and the J gene lost 0 bases, with 18 bases spanning the gap. CDR3 size: 15 residues. For the CDR3, the DNA is TGCAGTGCCACCGTTCTGGGCGGGGTCTCCTACGAGCAGTACTTC. As protein: CSATVLGGVSYEQYF.

The chain carries TRBV4-2 and TRBJ2-7, with D maybe TRBD2 (5 bases). Germline V lookup: CDR1 LGHNA, CDR2 YNFKEQ. With 2 bases removed from V and 4 bases from J, the gap between germline ends came to 9 bases. The CDR3 totals 13 residues. The CDR3 coding sequence is TGTGCCAGCAGCCAACCGGGAAATTACGAGCAGTACTTC. This sequence encodes CASSQPGNYEQYF.

The chain carries TRBV7-2 and TRBJ2-5; 9 bases line up with TRBD2. Per germline, CDR1 SGHTA and CDR2 FQGNSA. J was trimmed by 5 bases and V by 3 bases; bases with no gene match: 7. The CDR3 has 15 residues. The DNA of the CDR3 is TGTGCCAGCAGCTTTGGAACTCTAGCGGGGGAGACCCAGTACTTC. This gives the protein CASSFGTLAGETQYF.

The CDR3 DNA is TGTGCCAGCAGCAAATTTCAACCCTCGGGACTCTACGAGCAGTACTTC. Its translation is CASSKFQPSGLYEQYF. This chain joins TRBV21-1 and TRBJ2-7; the DNA was not used to check the table's D call, TRBD2. TRBV21-1 is labeled a pseudogene. The CDR3 is 16 amino acids.

There are a few counts of this clonotype. This chain links TRBV11-1 with TRBJ2-7, with 12 bases matching TRBD2. CDR1 and CDR2 (germline): SGHAT, FQDESV (reference sequence). V shed 6 bases, J shed 3 bases, and the junction held 3 bases outside the gene matches. The CDR3 spans 14 residues. CDR3 loop: CASRSTSGSYEQYF. The CDR3 region has the DNA TGTGCCAGCAGATCGACTAGCGGGAGCTACGAGCAGTACTTC. Variable domain in full (rest from reference TRBV11-1 and TRBJ2-7): EAEVAQSPRYKITEKSQAVAFWCDPISGHATLYWYRQILGQGPELLVQFQDESVVDDSQLPKDRFSAERLKGVDSTLKIQPAELGDSAMYLCASRSTSGSYEQYFGPGTRLTVT.

The CDR3 sequence: CASSFGTATEAFF. The CDR3 nucleotides read TGTGCCAGCAGCTTCGGGACAGCCACTGAAGCTTTCTTT. V is TRBV5-6 and J is TRBJ1-1, with 7 bases fitting TRBD1. This CDR3 contains 13 residues. The J segment lost 4 bases and the V segment lost 2 bases, leaving 2 bases of the junction unmatched. From germline, CDR1 is SGHDT and CDR2 YYEEEE. Combining the CDR3 with reference TRBV5-6 and TRBJ1-1 gives the whole variable domain DAGVTQSPTHLIKTRGQQVTLRCSPKSGHDTVSWYQQALGQGPQFIFQYYEEEERQRGNFPDRFSGHQFPNYSSELNVNALLLGDSALYLCASSFGTATEAFFGQGTRLTVV.